This is a list of T cell receptor beta chains from one sample in a study of cytomegalovirus exposure and HLA in healthy donors. Generated by immunoSEQ multiplex PCR, the TCRdb table keeps only in-frame clones and is missing some. The data hold 45,000 to 65,000 clones, with more than 80% observed a single time. Sample: PBMCs. Receptor source: a young man in good health and CMV-seronegative. CDR3s include the opening cysteine and the closing phenylalanine or tryptophan. A D gene is named only where the DNA matches it firmly. The listing skips clone size in some rows; elsewhere it reads once, few, many or a size class.

D gene: TRBD2
clone size: NA
J gene: TRBJ2-7
V gene: TRBV5-1
CDR3 DNA: TGCGCCAGCAGCGCCTCCGTAGCGGGAGGGTCCTACGAGCAGTACTTC
CDR3 protein: CASSASVAGGSYEQYF

D gene: NA
clone size: NA
J gene: TRBJ2-3
V gene: TRBV4-2
CDR3 DNA: TGTGCCAGCAGCCAAGGGGGAGTTGATACGCAGTATTTT
CDR3 protein: CASSQGGVDTQYF

D gene: TRBD1
clone size: NA
J gene: TRBJ2-1
V gene: TRBV28
CDR3 DNA: TGTGCCAGCAGTTCACCATCCGGACAGGGGGTCAATGAGCAGTTCTTC
CDR3 protein: CASSSPSGQGVNEQFF

D gene: NA
clone size: NA
J gene: TRBJ2-5
V gene: TRBV6-1
CDR3 DNA: TGTGCCAGCAGTGAGGCAGGGGTTTGGGAGACCCAGTACTTC
CDR3 protein: CASSEAGVWETQYF

D gene: NA
clone size: NA
J gene: TRBJ2-6
V gene: TRBV6-5
CDR3 DNA: TGTGCCAGCACCCCGGACAGCTCTGGGGCCAACGTCCTGACTTTC
CDR3 protein: CASTPDSSGANVLTF

D gene: NA
clone size: NA
J gene: TRBJ2-5
V gene: TRBV5-5
CDR3 DNA: TGTGCCAGCAGCCCGCTGGGACTGCAAGAGACCCAGTACTTC
CDR3 protein: CASSPLGLQETQYF

D gene: TRBD1
clone size: NA
J gene: TRBJ1-1
V gene: TRBV5-5
CDR3 DNA: TGTGCCAGCAGCTTCGGGACAGTGACTGAAGCTTTCTTT
CDR3 protein: CASSFGTVTEAFF

D gene: NA
clone size: NA
J gene: TRBJ1-2
V gene: TRBV18
CDR3 DNA: TGTGCCAGCTCCAGGGGACGGAACTATGGCTACACCTTC
CDR3 protein: CASSRGRNYGYTF

D gene: NA
clone size: few
J gene: TRBJ2-7
V gene: TRBV6-1
CDR3 DNA: TGTGCCAGCAGACACTACGAGCAGTACTTC
CDR3 protein: CASRHYEQYF

D gene: NA
clone size: NA
J gene: TRBJ1-2
V gene: TRBV5-4
CDR3 DNA: TGTGCCGGGTCGACAGGAACTCACTATGGCTACACCTTC
CDR3 protein: CAGSTGTHYGYTF

D gene: NA
clone size: NA
J gene: TRBJ1-2
V gene: TRBV18
CDR3 DNA: TGTGCCAGCTCACCAGGCTCTGCACATGGCTACACCTTC
CDR3 protein: CASSPGSAHGYTF

D gene: NA
clone size: NA
J gene: TRBJ2-1
V gene: TRBV28
CDR3 DNA: TGTGCCACCGGAGCGTCTCTCAAGCGGTTCTTC
CDR3 protein: CATGASLKRFF

D gene: NA
clone size: NA
J gene: TRBJ2-1
V gene: TRBV18
CDR3 DNA: TGTGCCAGCTCACCACCAACGGGCGGGCCCCGTGAGCAGTTCTTC
CDR3 protein: CASSPPTGGPREQFF

D gene: NA
clone size: NA
J gene: TRBJ2-7
V gene: TRBV27
CDR3 DNA: TGTGCCAGCAGTCACCGCCCTGAGAGCTCCTACGAGCAGTACTTC
CDR3 protein: CASSHRPESSYEQYF

D gene: TRBD1
clone size: NA
J gene: TRBJ1-3
V gene: TRBV19
CDR3 DNA: TGTGCCAGTAGTATTACAGGGGCGGCCGGAAACACCATATATTTT
CDR3 protein: CASSITGAAGNTIYF

D gene: NA
clone size: NA
J gene: TRBJ2-5
V gene: TRBV6-5
CDR3 DNA: TGTGCCAGCCGTTCCGTAGGGGCACGGGAGACCCAGTACTTC
CDR3 protein: CASRSVGARETQYF

D gene: TRBD1
clone size: NA
J gene: TRBJ2-7
V gene: TRBV10-1
CDR3 DNA: TGCGCCAGCAGTCCTGACAGGGGGAGGTACGAGCAGTACTTC
CDR3 protein: CASSPDRGRYEQYF

D gene: TRBD1
clone size: NA
J gene: TRBJ1-3
V gene: TRBV28
CDR3 DNA: TGTGCCAGTCGGACAGGGGCTGGAAACACCATATATTTT
CDR3 protein: CASRTGAGNTIYF

D gene: TRBD2
clone size: NA
J gene: TRBJ2-2
V gene: TRBV10-1
CDR3 DNA: TGCGCCAGCAGTGGTGGGACTAGCGGGAATATCGGGGAGCTGTTTTTT
CDR3 protein: CASSGGTSGNIGELFF

D gene: NA
clone size: once
J gene: TRBJ1-1
V gene: TRBV28
CDR3 DNA: TGTGCCAGCAGTTCCCCCCGGGGTGTGGAGAACACTGAAGCTTTCTTT
CDR3 protein: CASSSPRGVENTEAFF